Sequencing of this TCR beta chain was carried out in a study of T cell responses to AZD1222 COVID-19 vaccine. The wider study: Pooling was applied to second doses at about 4 or about 12 weeks.

Data came from immunoSEQ multiplex PCR; TCRdb stores just in-frame clones and leaves some out. This table has 130,000 to 150,000 clones, 92% appearing once. This CDR3 is 16 amino acids long. Germline V gene data show CDR1 as MNHEY and CDR2 as SVGEGT. The V end lost 4 bases, the J end lost 0 bases, and 10 bases lay between the germline ends. This clonotype originated in an adult in good health. This chain links TRBV6-2 or TRBV6-3 with TRBJ2-6; D possibly uses TRBD1 or TRBD2 (5 bases each). Specimen: peripheral blood, collected on day 0 of AZD1222 vaccination. The CDR3 DNA follows: TGTGCCAGCAGTTGGGACCGATTCTCTGGGGCCAACGTCCTGACTTTC. Amino acids: CASSWDRFSGANVLTF.